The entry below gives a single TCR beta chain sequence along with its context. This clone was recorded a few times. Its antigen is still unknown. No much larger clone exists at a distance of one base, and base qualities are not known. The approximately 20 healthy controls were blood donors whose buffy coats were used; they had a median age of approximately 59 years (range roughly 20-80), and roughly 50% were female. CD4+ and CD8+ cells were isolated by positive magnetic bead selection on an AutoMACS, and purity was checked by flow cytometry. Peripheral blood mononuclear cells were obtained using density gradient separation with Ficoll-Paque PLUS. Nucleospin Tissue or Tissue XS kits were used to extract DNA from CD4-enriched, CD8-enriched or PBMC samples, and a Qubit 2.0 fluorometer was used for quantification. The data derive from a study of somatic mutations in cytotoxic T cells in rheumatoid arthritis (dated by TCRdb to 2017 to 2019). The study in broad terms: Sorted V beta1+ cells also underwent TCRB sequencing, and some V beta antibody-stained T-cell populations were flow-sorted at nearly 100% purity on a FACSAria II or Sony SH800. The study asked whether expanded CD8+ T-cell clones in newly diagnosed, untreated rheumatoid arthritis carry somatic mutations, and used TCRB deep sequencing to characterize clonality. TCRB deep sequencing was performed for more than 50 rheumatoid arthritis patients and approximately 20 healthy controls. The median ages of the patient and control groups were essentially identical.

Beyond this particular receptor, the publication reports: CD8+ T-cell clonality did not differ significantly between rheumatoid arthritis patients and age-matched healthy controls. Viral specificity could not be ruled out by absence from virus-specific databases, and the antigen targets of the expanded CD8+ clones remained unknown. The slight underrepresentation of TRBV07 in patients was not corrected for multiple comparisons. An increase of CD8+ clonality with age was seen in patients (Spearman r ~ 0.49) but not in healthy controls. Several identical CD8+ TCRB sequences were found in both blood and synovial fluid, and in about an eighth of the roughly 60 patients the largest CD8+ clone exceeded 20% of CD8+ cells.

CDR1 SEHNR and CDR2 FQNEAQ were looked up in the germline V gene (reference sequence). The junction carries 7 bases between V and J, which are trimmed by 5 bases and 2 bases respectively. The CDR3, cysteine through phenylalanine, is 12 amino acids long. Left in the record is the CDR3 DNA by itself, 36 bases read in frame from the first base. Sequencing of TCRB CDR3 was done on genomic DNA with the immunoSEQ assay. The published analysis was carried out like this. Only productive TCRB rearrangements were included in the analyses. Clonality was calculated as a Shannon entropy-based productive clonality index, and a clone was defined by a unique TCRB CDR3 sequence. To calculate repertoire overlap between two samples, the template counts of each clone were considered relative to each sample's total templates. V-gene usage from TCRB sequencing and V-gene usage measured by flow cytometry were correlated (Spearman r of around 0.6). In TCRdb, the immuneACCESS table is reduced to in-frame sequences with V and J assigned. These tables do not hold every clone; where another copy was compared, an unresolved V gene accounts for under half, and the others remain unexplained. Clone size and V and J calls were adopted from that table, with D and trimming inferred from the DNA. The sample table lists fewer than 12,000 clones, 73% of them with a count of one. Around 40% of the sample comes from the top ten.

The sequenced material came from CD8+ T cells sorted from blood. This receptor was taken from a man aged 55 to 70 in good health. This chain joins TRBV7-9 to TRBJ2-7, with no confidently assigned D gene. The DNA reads TGTGCCAGCAGCCCAGAGGCCTACGAGCAGTACTTC. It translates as CASSPEAYEQYF.